These 28 T cell receptor beta chains share one sample of origin, sequenced in a study of Graves' ophthalmopathy and Graves' hyperthyroidism. From RNA, the CDR3 regions of TCR beta chains were amplified and sequenced. Amplification began with first-round RT-PCR using HTBI primers, then second-round multiplex PCR was performed. MiXCR, run by TCRdb on the multiplex PCR reads, gives a single entry per CDR3 protein. The data contain over 150,000 distinct CDR3 sequences, 30% to 45% of them singletons. The sample consisted of peripheral blood. The receptors here all came from a woman aged 40 to 50 with Graves' ophthalmopathy.

This chain joins TRBV30 and TRBJ2-2; 7 bases are shared with TRBD1. V lost 5 bases to trimming and J lost 5 bases; unmatched junction nucleotides: 2. CDR1 is GTSNPN, CDR2 SVGIG, per germline (reference sequence). This CDR3 spans 12 amino acids. The CDR3 DNA follows: TGTGCCTGGGAACAGGGGACCGGGGAGCTGTTTTTT. Translated, it gives CAWEQGTGELFF. Full variable domain (remainder filled in from reference TRBV30 and TRBJ2-2): SQTIHQWPATLVQPVGSPLSLECTVEGTSNPNLYWYRQAAGRGLQLLFYSVGIGQISSEVPQNLSASRPQDRQFILSSKKLLLSDSGFYLCAWEQGTGELFFGEGSRLTVL.

This clonotype was seen only a few times. The chain has TRBV12-3 or TRBV12-4 and TRBJ1-2; 9 bases match TRBD1. V lost 5 bases, J lost 7 bases, and 5 bases stayed unmatched. This CDR3 spans 13 amino acids. CDR3 nucleotides: TGTGCCAGCAGTAAGGGACAGGGATTTGGCTACACCTTC. Its protein is CASSKGQGFGYTF.

This clonotype has ten or more counts. The rearrangement links TRBV4-1 to TRBJ1-6; 8 bases line up with TRBD1. The CDR3 loop spans 16 amino acids. Germline assignment: CDR1 MGHRA and CDR2 YSYEKL. Losses at the gene ends were 1 base for V and 6 bases for J; bases not matched to a gene: 5. CDR3 residues: CASSQGPGGPNSPLHF. The CDR3 DNA sequence: TGCGCCAGCAGCCAAGGTCCAGGGGGCCCTAATTCACCCCTCCACTTT.

The chain combines TRBV12-3 or TRBV12-4 with TRBJ1-6; D possibly corresponds to TRBD1 (5 bases). V shed 1 base and J shed 5 bases, with 12 bases lying between them. The CDR3 is 16 residues long. The CDR3 loop is CASSLVAGRHNSPLHF. The DNA for the CDR3 is TGTGCCAGCAGTTTAGTGGCGGGGCGCCATAATTCACCCCTCCACTTT.

The V call is TRBV12-3 or TRBV12-4, the J call TRBJ1-5, with D perhaps matching TRBD1 (5 bases). The CDR3 has 15 amino acids. Trimming pared 5 bases from V and 6 bases from J, leaving 17 bases between. The CDR3 DNA reads as TGTGCCAGCAGTCCCTCCCCGCAGAGGGGTCAGCCCCAGCATTTT. Translating gives CASSPSPQRGQPQHF.

The chain uses TRBV6-1 and TRBJ1-2, with 9 bases identical to TRBD1. V shed 5 bases, J shed 8 bases, and the junction held 6 bases outside the gene matches. The germline V gene has CDR1 MNHNS and CDR2 SASEGT. CDR3 length: 13 residues. This CDR3 is CASSKRQGEGYTF. The CDR3, as DNA: TGTGCCAGCAGTAAAAGACAGGGGGAAGGCTACACCTTC.

This clonotype was observed many times. This chain joins TRBV29-1 and TRBJ2-7; 7 bases line up with TRBD1. The CDR3 contains 14 residues. Germline-derived CDR1 and CDR2 are SQVTM and ANQGSEA. Losses at the gene ends were 5 bases for V and 3 bases for J; bases not matched to a gene: 10. The DNA for the CDR3 is TGCAGCGTTAAAGCCGGGACAGACTACTACGAGCAGTACTTC. It specifies CSVKAGTDYYEQYF.

In this sample, this clonotype turned up many times. The chain uses TRBV6-2 or TRBV6-3 and TRBJ1-2, with 8 bases identical to TRBD1. The J segment lost 6 bases and the V segment lost 5 bases, leaving 17 bases of the junction unmatched. The CDR3 contains 17 residues. CDR1 and CDR2 (germline): MNHEY, SVGEGT. The CDR3 region has the DNA TGTGCCAGCAGTACCCCAGGTGGGACAGGCGTAAGACATGGCTACACCTTC. Protein sequence: CASSTPGGTGVRHGYTF.

This clonotype came up many times. The chain uses TRBV2 and TRBJ2-4; 7 bases are a match to TRBD1. Germline trimming cut 6 bases from V and 0 bases from J; bases unmatched to any gene: 8. This CDR3 has 16 residues. Germline CDR1 SNHLY, CDR2 FYNNEI. CDR3 protein: CASSLGTALAKNIQYF. The CDR3 DNA sequence: TGTGCCAGCAGCCTCGGGACAGCCCTAGCCAAAAACATTCAGTACTTC.

Remarks on this clonotype: An end of the junction differs from the germline gene, which may be a read error. The chain is built from TRBV7-9 and TRBJ1-2; D ambiguous. Germline loops: CDR1 SEHNR, CDR2 FQNEAQ (reference sequence). The CDR3 is 13 amino acids. The CDR3 protein is CASSLVVNYDYTF. CDR3 bases: TGTGCCAGCAGCTTAGTGGTTAACTATGACTACACCTTC. The complete variable domain, with remaining parts taken from reference TRBV7-9 and TRBJ1-2, reads DTGVSQNPRHKITKRGQNVTFRCDPISEHNRLYWYRQTLGQGPEFLTYFQNEAQLEKSRLLSDRFSAERPKGSFSTLEIQRTEQGDSAMYLCASSLVVNYDYTFGSGTRLTVV.

The CDR3, as DNA: TGTGCCAGCAGTTTACGGGGCCTCTTATACGAGCAGTACTTC. Amino acids: CASSLRGLLYEQYF. V gene TRBV27 combines with J gene TRBJ2-7; D is perhaps TRBD1 or TRBD2 (5 bases each). The germline V and J ends were trimmed by 2 bases and 4 bases, with 12 bases remaining between them. CDR3 length equals 14 residues. Germline V gene sequence: CDR1 MNHEY, CDR2 SMNVEV (reference sequence).

J is TRBJ1-5 and V is TRBV7-2; 7 nucleotides line up with TRBD1. This CDR3 comprises 15 residues. J was trimmed by 3 bases and V by 4 bases; bases with no gene match: 6. CDR1 and CDR2 (germline): SGHTA, FQGNSA. The CDR3 DNA reads TGTGCCAGCAGCTCGCGGACAGGCCCCAATCAGCCCCAGCATTTT. Residues: CASSSRTGPNQPQHF.

This sequence joins TRBV2 and TRBJ2-5; the D gene is possibly TRBD1 (5 bases). CDR3 length: 14 amino acids. The V end was cut by 6 bases, the J end by 2 bases, with 13 bases between. Germline V gene lookup returns CDR1 SNHLY and CDR2 FYNNEI. The CDR3 coding sequence is TGTGCCAGCAGAATCCTGCAGGGACAAGAGACCCAGTACTTC. Translation: CASRILQGQETQYF.

V gene TRBV2 combines with J gene TRBJ2-7, with D uncertain. The CDR3 totals 14 residues. Germline V gives CDR1 SNHLY, CDR2 FYNNEI. V lost 4 bases to trimming and J lost 2 bases, with 12 bases between them. CDR3 in DNA: TGTGCCAGCAGTGGGGCCAGGAACCCCTACGAGCAGTACTTC. Residues: CASSGARNPYEQYF.

This clonotype has at least ten counts. The chain is built from TRBV7-8 and TRBJ2-7; TRBD2 aligns across 16 bases. CDR3 size: 16 residues. The ends lost 5 bases at V and 1 base at J; junction bases unmatched: 2. Germline V gene data show CDR1 as SGHVS and CDR2 as FQNEAQ. CDR3 residues: CASSRGLAGGSYEQYF. The DNA of the CDR3 is TGTGCCAGCAGCAGGGGACTAGCGGGAGGGTCCTACGAGCAGTACTTC.

The rearrangement links TRBV6-2 or TRBV6-3 to TRBJ2-7; TRBD2 agrees at 11 bases. The CDR3 totals 14 residues. V shed 8 bases and J 1 base; nucleotides not matched to a gene: 4. Germline V gene sequence: CDR1 MNHEY, CDR2 SVGEGT. CDR3 coding DNA: TGTGCCAGCCTACTAGCGGGGGAATCCTACGAGCAGTACTTC. It translates to CASLLAGESYEQYF.

The chain carries TRBV28 and TRBJ2-7; TRBD1 aligns across 7 bases. Germline V gene sequence: CDR1 MDHEN, CDR2 SYDVKM. CDR3 length: 14 amino acids. The ends lost 10 bases at V and 5 bases at J; junction bases unmatched: 14. In DNA form, the CDR3 reads TGTGCCATCTTATCTAGGGGGCGCGTACACGAGCAGTACTTC. Its protein is CAILSRGRVHEQYF.

This clonotype has ten or more counts. This rearrangement joins TRBV6-1 to TRBJ1-1; 7 nucleotides agree with TRBD1. The CDR3 contains 15 residues. CDR1 and CDR2 from the germline V gene are MNHNS and SASEGT. Unmatched junction bases numbered 6, after V lost 4 bases and J lost 1 base. The CDR3 spells CASSAPRGGNTEAFF. The CDR3 DNA reads as TGTGCCAGCAGTGCCCCCAGGGGGGGGAACACTGAAGCTTTCTTT.

This clonotype was counted many times. The gene calls are TRBV6-1 and TRBJ1-5, with D possibly TRBD1 on 5 matching bases. Germline-derived CDR1 and CDR2 are MNHNS and SASEGT. The CDR3 has 15 amino acids. V was trimmed by 1 base and J by 1 base, leaving 8 bases between them. CDR3 in DNA: TGTGCCAGCAGTGAAGTCGGGGGAAGCAATCAGCCCCAGCATTTT. It yields the protein CASSEVGGSNQPQHF.

CDR3: CASSFGVGGISYEQYF. CDR3 nucleotide sequence: TGTGCCAGCAGCTTTGGGGTCGGGGGAATTTCTTACGAGCAGTACTTC. The chain joins TRBV11-2 to TRBJ2-7; maybe TRBD2 (6 bases). This CDR3 is built from 16 residues. Trimming removed 3 bases at V and 4 bases at J, with 19 bases between. CDR1 and CDR2 from the germline V gene are SGHAT and FQNNGV.

The V and J genes are TRBV20-1 and TRBJ1-6, with 7 bases lining up with TRBD1. The CDR3 covers 14 residues. CDR1 is DFQATT and CDR2 is SNEGSKA in the germline V gene (reference sequence). V trimming: 5 bases; J trimming: 6 bases; junction bases outside the gene matches: 7. DNA for the CDR3: TGCAGTGCTGGCCGGACAGGATCTAATTCACCCCTCCACTTT. Translating gives CSAGRTGSNSPLHF.

In this sample, this clonotype turned up many times. This chain joins TRBV6-5 and TRBJ1-2; 11 bases fit TRBD1. V lost 5 bases to trimming and J lost 3 bases; unmatched junction nucleotides: 2. CDR3 size: 14 residues. CDR1 and CDR2 (germline): MNHEY, SVGAGI. The CDR3 region is CASSRDRGDYGYTF. The DNA for the CDR3 is TGTGCCAGCAGTAGGGACAGGGGGGACTATGGCTACACCTTC.

This clonotype was counted many times. J is TRBJ2-7 and V is TRBV6-6; D may be TRBD2 (6 bases). The CDR3 spans 14 residues. Trimming took 6 bases from V and 5 from J, leaving 17 bases between them. Germline V CDR1 and CDR2: MNHNY, SVGAGI (reference sequence). The CDR3 coding sequence is TGTGCCAGCAGAAACCCGGCGGGATGGAACGAGCAGTACTTC. Translating it yields CASRNPAGWNEQYF.

This clonotype was counted between two and nine times. The chain links TRBV19 to TRBJ2-2, with D possibly matching TRBD2 (5 bases). CDR1 LNHDA and CDR2 SQIVND come from the germline V gene (reference sequence). V lost 7 bases and J lost 5, with 14 bases in between. The CDR3 consists of 14 residues. The DNA for the CDR3 is TGTGCCAGTAAAGTTAAGCGGCTAACCGGGGAGCTGTTTTTT. Its protein is CASKVKRLTGELFF. Based on the CDR3 plus reference TRBV19 and TRBJ2-2, the full variable domain is DGGITQSPKYLFRKEGQNVTLSCEQNLNHDAMYWYRQDPGQGLRLIYYSQIVNDFQKGDIAEGYSVSREKKESFPLTVTSAQKNPTAFYLCASKVKRLTGELFFGEGSRLTVL.

The chain has TRBV28 and TRBJ2-7; D may match TRBD1 or TRBD2 (6 bases each). V lost 8 bases and J lost 0, with 14 bases in between. This CDR3 is built from 14 residues. In germline, CDR1 is MDHEN, CDR2 SYDVKM. CDR3 loop: CASEGRGASYEQYF. DNA of the CDR3: TGTGCCAGCGAGGGTAGGGGGGCCTCCTACGAGCAGTACTTC. The full variable domain, rest sourced from reference TRBV28 and TRBJ2-7, is DVKVTQSSRYLVKRTGEKVFLECVQDMDHENMFWYRQDPGLGLRLIYFSYDVKMKEKGDIPEGYSVSREKKERFSLILESASTNQTSMYLCASEGRGASYEQYFGPGTRLTVT.

The V and J genes are TRBV6-2 or TRBV6-3 and TRBJ2-5, with TRBD2 matching over 11 bases. J lost 2 bases, V lost 6 bases, and 5 bases had no gene match. Germline V gene lookup returns CDR1 MNHEY and CDR2 SVGEGT. This CDR3 has 15 residues. As DNA, the CDR3 is TGTGCCAGCAGAGGAGCTAGCGGGGGGCAAGAGACCCAGTACTTC. This codes for CASRGASGGQETQYF.

This clonotype was recorded once. The rearrangement uses TRBV6-5 and TRBJ2-2; D may match TRBD1 or TRBD2 (5 bases each). The CDR3 consists of 14 residues. Trimming left V 2 bases short and J 7 bases short, with 11 bases between. Germline CDR1 and CDR2: MNHEY and SVGAGI. The CDR3 coding sequence is TGTGCCAGCAGTTACGTTCCAGGGAGCGGGGAGCTGTTTTTT. Its protein product is CASSYVPGSGELFF.

This clonotype was counted at least ten times. The chain joins TRBV10-3 to TRBJ2-7; 10 bases match TRBD1. Germline CDR1 ENHRY, CDR2 SYGVKD. Unmatched junction bases numbered 7, after V lost 3 bases and J lost 2 bases. The CDR3 contains 16 residues. CDR3 region: CAISENPGQGPYEQYF. In nucleotides, the CDR3 is TGTGCCATCAGTGAAAACCCGGGACAGGGGCCCTACGAGCAGTACTTC.